This TCR beta chain derives from a study of blood T cell repertoires in COVID-19. Methods used by the authors: Counts of nucleated cells, estimated from reference gene primer amplification, were obtained. The protocol was immunoSEQ multiplex PCR, while the TCRdb copy is restricted to in-frame clones and leaves out a portion. The DNA gave D and trimming, while V, J and clone size come from that table. The data contain some 170,000 clones, approximately 88% of them seen just once; the ten biggest clones take up 1.5% to 2%. Germline CDR1 and CDR2: SGHTA and FQGNSA. The V end lost 2 bases, the J end lost 15 bases, and 17 bases lay between the germline ends. The CDR3 extends over 13 amino acids.

The sequenced material came from peripheral blood. The clonotype comes from a woman aged 45-59 years with acute or convalescent COVID-19. This chain links TRBV7-2 with TRBJ2-1; D might be TRBD2 (6 bases). The CDR3 DNA is TGTGCCAGCAGCTTATGGCGGGAATGGTATCTGTTCTTC. This codes for CASSLWREWYLFF.